What follows are 26 T cell receptor beta chains derived from one specimen sequenced in a study of shared clonotypes between healthy human individuals. CD45RO-negative, CCR7-positively selected cells formed the naive CD8 fraction, excluding terminally differentiated effector memory CD45RA+ cells. Sequencing was performed with immunoSEQ multiplex PCR; in TCRdb, only in-frame clones are kept and a portion is missing. This table has about 2.1 million clones, roughly 91% appearing once. The source material was naive CD8+ T cells from PBMCs. The receptors here all came from a man between 18 and 35 years old in good health. Some clones in this sample may be carry-over from other donors' samples.

The chain uses TRBV27 and TRBJ2-2; 7 positions agree with TRBD2. Looked up from germline, CDR1 is MNHEY and CDR2 is SMNVEV (reference sequence). The CDR3 covers 15 residues. V lost 5 bases and J lost 5; bases outside the gene matches: 8. The CDR3 DNA reads as TGTGCCAGCAGTCGGGGGGTAGGGAGTACCGGGGAGCTGTTTTTT. Protein sequence: CASSRGVGSTGELFF.

This rearrangement joins TRBV4-1 to TRBJ2-7; 9 bases fit TRBD1. J gave up 1 base and V 1 base, and 8 bases lay outside the gene matches. Germline V lookup: CDR1 MGHRA, CDR2 YSYEKL. This CDR3 comprises 17 residues. CDR3: CASSQGPGTGTSYEQYF. DNA of the CDR3: TGCGCCAGCAGCCAAGGCCCGGGGACAGGGACATCCTACGAGCAGTACTTC.

The V gene is TRBV5-5, the J gene TRBJ1-2, with TRBD1 matching over 9 bases. Unmatched junction bases numbered 14, after V lost 5 bases and J lost 6 bases. The germline gives CDR1 SGHKS, CDR2 YYEKEE (reference sequence). This CDR3 region has 16 residues. Written as DNA, the CDR3 is TGTGCCAGCAGACCCGTGCTCTGGGACAGGGTACATGGCTACACCTTC. Its protein is CASRPVLWDRVHGYTF.

V and J are TRBV11-2 and TRBJ1-3; weak D call: TRBD1 (6 bases). The V and J ends lost 1 base and 0 bases respectively, with 19 bases between them. Germline lookup yields CDR1 SGHAT and CDR2 FQNNGV. This CDR3 is 19 amino acids long. The CDR3 here is CASSLVLPGHRISGNTIYF. CDR3 DNA sequence: TGTGCCAGCAGCTTAGTTCTCCCGGGACACCGGATCTCTGGAAACACCATATATTTT.

V usage is TRBV27 and J usage is TRBJ2-7, with TRBD2 as a possible D gene (5 bases). From germline, CDR1 is MNHEY and CDR2 SMNVEV (reference sequence). This CDR3 has 16 amino acids. Trimming shortened V by 6 bases and J by 0 bases, and 18 bases separated the two germline ends. CDR3 sequence reads: CASRHTLRVPSYEQYF. DNA for the CDR3: TGTGCCAGCAGACATACATTGCGGGTTCCCTCCTACGAGCAGTACTTC.

This chain connects TRBV5-1 to TRBJ2-7; D remains unclear. Germline CDR1 SGHRS, CDR2 YFSETQ. The V end lost 4 bases, the J end lost 1 base, and 12 bases lay between the germline ends. This CDR3 comprises 14 residues. CDR3 in amino acids: CASSAGPKSYEQYF. CDR3 nucleotides: TGCGCCAGCAGCGCTGGACCCAAATCCTACGAGCAGTACTTC.

The chain has TRBV29-1 and TRBJ2-2, with 7 bases that match TRBD2. Per the germline V gene, CDR1 is SQVTM and CDR2 is ANQGSEA. J lost 6 bases, V lost 7 bases, and 14 bases had no gene match. The CDR3 runs 15 residues. Here the CDR3 DNA reads TGCAGCGCCCGTATGGGCGGGAGATGGGCCGGGGAGCTGTTTTTT. Its protein is CSARMGGRWAGELFF.

This chain uses TRBV7-9 with TRBJ1-1, with TRBD1 identical over 9 bases. Germline lookup yields CDR1 SEHNR and CDR2 FQNEAQ (reference sequence). Unmatched junction bases numbered 13, after V lost 3 bases and J lost 11 bases. The CDR3 is made up of 15 amino acids. The CDR3 DNA sequence: TGTGCCAGCAGCTTGATGGACAGGGGTGGCGTCGGGGCTTTCTTT. Translating it yields CASSLMDRGGVGAFF. The full variable domain, rest sourced from reference TRBV7-9 and TRBJ1-1, is DTGVSQNPRHKITKRGQNVTFRCDPISEHNRLYWYRQTLGQGPEFLTYFQNEAQLEKSRLLSDRFSAERPKGSFSTLEIQRTEQGDSAMYLCASSLMDRGGVGAFFGQGTRLTVV.

The chain recombines TRBV27 with TRBJ2-1, with D tentatively TRBD2 (6 bases). CDR1 MNHEY and CDR2 SMNVEV come from the germline V gene (reference sequence). The V end lost 2 bases, the J end lost 0 bases, and 17 bases lay between the germline ends. CDR3 length: 18 residues. CDR3 coding DNA: TGTGCCAGCAGTTTAGCCCTATTTCAGGAGGGCTCCTACAATGAGCAGTTCTTC. This encodes CASSLALFQEGSYNEQFF.

The rearrangement uses TRBV5-1 and TRBJ2-2, with D possibly TRBD1 on 6 matching bases. CDR3 length: 15 residues. The V and J ends lost 2 bases and 0 bases respectively, with 8 bases between them. Germline V CDR1 and CDR2: SGHRS, YFSETQ. Here the CDR3 DNA reads TGCGCCAGCAGCTTCAGGGGAGCGAACACCGGGGAGCTGTTTTTT. Translating gives CASSFRGANTGELFF.

The chain couples TRBV4-3 to TRBJ1-1; D might be TRBD1 (5 bases). The CDR3 contains 16 residues. Germline CDR1 reads LGHNA; CDR2 reads YSLEER. V was trimmed by 0 bases and J by 0 bases, leaving 11 bases between them. CDR3 residues: CASSQDWGGVNTEAFF. The DNA for the CDR3 is TGCGCCAGCAGCCAAGATTGGGGAGGGGTGAACACTGAAGCTTTCTTT.

The chain recombines TRBV6-6 with TRBJ2-5; D is unclear. Germline assignment: CDR1 MNHNY and CDR2 SVGAGI (reference sequence). The CDR3 is 10 amino acids. Trimming left V 5 bases short and J 3 bases short, with 1 base between. CDR3 in amino acids: CASSKETQYF. CDR3 DNA sequence: TGTGCCAGCAGTAAAGAGACCCAGTACTTC.

This chain uses TRBV25-1 with TRBJ2-2, with TRBD2 matching over 7 bases. Germline CDR1 MGHDK, CDR2 SYGVNS. CDR3 size: 14 residues. The V gene end was trimmed by 7 bases and the J gene end by 1 base; junction bases not matched to a gene: 3. The CDR3 region has the DNA TGTGCCAGCATGCAGCGGGAGAACACCGGGGAGCTGTTTTTT. Translating gives CASMQRENTGELFF.

J is TRBJ2-7 and V is TRBV19; tentatively, D is TRBD2 (5 bases). Germline V lookup: CDR1 LNHDA, CDR2 SQIVND (reference sequence). V lost 1 base and J lost 6, with 10 bases in between. The CDR3 loop spans 13 amino acids. CDR3 DNA sequence: TGTGCCAGTAGTATAGCCCGAGGGCGCGAGCAGTACTTC. It is translated as CASSIARGREQYF.

The V and J genes are TRBV27 and TRBJ1-1; 9 nucleotides match TRBD1. This CDR3 comprises 14 residues. Per germline, CDR1 MNHEY and CDR2 SMNVEV (reference sequence). The V and J ends lost 1 base and 7 bases, in that order; junction bases with no gene match: 4. CDR3 in amino acids: CASSLWDRADEAFF. In DNA form, the CDR3 reads TGTGCCAGCAGTTTATGGGACAGGGCGGATGAAGCTTTCTTT.

This clone was seen only a few times. The chain recombines TRBV9 with TRBJ1-5; D possibly corresponds to TRBD1 (6 bases). The V end lost 4 bases, the J end lost 2 bases, and 13 bases lay between the germline ends. Looked up from germline, CDR1 is SGDLS and CDR2 is YYNGEE. CDR3 size: 15 residues. CDR3 in amino acids: CASSRGGAGNQPQHF. The CDR3 DNA reads TGTGCCAGCAGCCGAGGGGGGGCCGGCAATCAGCCCCAGCATTTT.

The J gene is TRBJ1-1, the V gene TRBV7-9; 7 bases align to TRBD1. CDR3 length equals 17 residues. V lost 4 bases, J lost 5 bases, and 16 bases stayed unmatched. Germline V CDR1 and CDR2: SEHNR, FQNEAQ (reference sequence). CDR3 bases: TGTGCCAGCAGCTCAAGCCCAGGGGGAAAGGAGAAGACTGAAGCTTTCTTT. This translates into CASSSSPGGKEKTEAFF.

V and J are TRBV14 and TRBJ2-7; D remains ambiguous. This CDR3 spans 14 amino acids. Germline V CDR1 and CDR2: SGHDN, FVKESK. V lost 4 bases, J lost 2 bases, and 12 bases lay in between. The CDR3, as DNA: TGTGCCAGCAGCCCCGTCCCTAGGGCCTACGAGCAGTACTTC. Protein sequence: CASSPVPRAYEQYF.

V gene TRBV2 combines with J gene TRBJ2-1; 9 bases are shared with TRBD1. CDR1 SNHLY and CDR2 FYNNEI come from the germline V gene. V was pared by 5 bases and J by 4 bases, with 6 bases of the junction left unmatched. The CDR3 covers 15 residues. The CDR3 DNA sequence: TGTGCCAGCAGTTCTCCGGACAGGGGATACAATGAGCAGTTCTTC. Translating it yields CASSSPDRGYNEQFF. Full variable domain (remainder filled in from reference TRBV2 and TRBJ2-1): EPEVTQTPSHQVTQMGQEVILRCVPISNHLYFYWYRQILGQKVEFLVSFYNNEISEKSEIFDDQFSVERPDGSNFTLKIRSTKLEDSAMYFCASSSPDRGYNEQFFGPGTRLTVL.

The chain joins TRBV15 to TRBJ2-5; 11 bases are shared with TRBD2. Per the germline V gene, CDR1 is LNHNV and CDR2 is YYDKDF (reference sequence). This CDR3 has 23 residues. With V trimmed by 1 base and J by 5 bases, 27 bases remained unmatched. The CDR3: CATSRGPKTGEGLAGGRWETQYF. As DNA, the CDR3 is TGTGCCACCAGCAGAGGACCCAAGACAGGGGAAGGGCTAGCGGGAGGAAGGTGGGAGACCCAGTACTTC.

As to this clone: This CDR3 is also generated by other DNA sequences in the sample. The rearrangement joins TRBV29-1 to TRBJ2-7; a possible D gene is TRBD1 (5 bases). Trimming took off 2 bases at V and 2 bases at J, with 10 bases between the two ends. The CDR3 covers 13 residues. Germline CDR1 is SQVTM and CDR2 is ANQGSEA. In nucleotides, the CDR3 is TGCAGCGTTGAATTCGGCAGGGCCTACGAGCAGTACTTC. It translates to CSVEFGRAYEQYF.

This chain joins TRBV14 and TRBJ2-5, with D maybe TRBD2 (6 bases). The CDR3 is 15 residues long. V lost 3 bases, J lost 0 bases, and 11 bases lay in between. Germline V lookup: CDR1 SGHDN, CDR2 FVKESK. The CDR3 region has the DNA TGTGCCAGCAGCCAGTCTTGGAGGGACCAAGAGACCCAGTACTTC. Amino acids: CASSQSWRDQETQYF.

The rearrangement joins TRBV7-8 to TRBJ2-3; 8 bases fit TRBD1. This CDR3 has 17 residues. Per germline, CDR1 SGHVS and CDR2 FQNEAQ. The V gene end was trimmed by 2 bases and the J gene end by 2 bases; junction bases not matched to a gene: 9. The CDR3 DNA reads TGTGCCAGCAGCTTAACCCAGGGGGCTTTTTACACAGATACGCAGTATTTT. Its protein is CASSLTQGAFYTDTQYF.

As regards this clone: The same CDR3 arises from other DNA sequences in this sample as well. In DNA form, the CDR3 reads TGTGCCAGCAGCTGGACAGGGGATGAGCAGTTCTTC. This sequence encodes CASSWTGDEQFF. The chain employs TRBV5-5 and TRBJ2-1; 9 positions agree with TRBD1. CDR1 and CDR2 (germline): SGHKS, YYEKEE (reference sequence). V was clipped by 3 bases and J by 8 bases; unmatched bases: 0. The CDR3 is made up of 12 amino acids.

This clone was recorded once. The chain carries TRBV2 and TRBJ1-2; maybe TRBD1 (5 bases). The V gene lost 5 bases and the J gene lost 4 bases, with 14 bases spanning the gap. Germline V lookup: CDR1 SNHLY, CDR2 FYNNEI. The CDR3 is 14 amino acids. The DNA of the CDR3 is TGTGCCAGCAGTTGGGACCGAGGATCCTATGGCTACACCTTC. As protein: CASSWDRGSYGYTF. Filled out from reference TRBV2 and TRBJ1-2, the complete variable domain reads EPEVTQTPSHQVTQMGQEVILRCVPISNHLYFYWYRQILGQKVEFLVSFYNNEISEKSEIFDDQFSVERPDGSNFTLKIRSTKLEDSAMYFCASSWDRGSYGYTFGSGTRLTVV.

The chain recombines TRBV6-4 with TRBJ2-5, with D hard to call. Germline V gene lookup returns CDR1 MRHNA and CDR2 SNTAGT. CDR3 length equals 13 residues. Trimming removed 0 bases at V and 6 bases at J, with 8 bases between. The CDR3 bases are TGTGCCAGCAGTGACTCGGACCCCCAGACCCAGTACTTC. Its translation: CASSDSDPQTQYF.